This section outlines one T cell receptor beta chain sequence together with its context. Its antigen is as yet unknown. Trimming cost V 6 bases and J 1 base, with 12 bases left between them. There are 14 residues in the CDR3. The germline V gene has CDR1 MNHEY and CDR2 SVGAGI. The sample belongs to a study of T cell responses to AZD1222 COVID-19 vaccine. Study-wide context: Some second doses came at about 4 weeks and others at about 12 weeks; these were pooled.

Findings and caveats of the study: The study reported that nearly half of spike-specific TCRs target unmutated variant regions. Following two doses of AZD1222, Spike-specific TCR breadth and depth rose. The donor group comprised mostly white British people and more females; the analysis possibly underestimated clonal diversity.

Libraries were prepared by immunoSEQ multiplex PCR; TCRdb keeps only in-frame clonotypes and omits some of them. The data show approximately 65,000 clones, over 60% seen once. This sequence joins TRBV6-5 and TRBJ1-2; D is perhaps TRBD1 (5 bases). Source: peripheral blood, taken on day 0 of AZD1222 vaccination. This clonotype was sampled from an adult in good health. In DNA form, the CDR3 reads TGTGCCAGCAGGTGGGACCGAAATAACTATGGCTACACCTTC. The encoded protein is CASRWDRNNYGYTF.